The TCR beta chain under discussion was sequenced for a study of T-cell memory formation after mild COVID-19. Overall study: Clustering of TCRs was largely donor specific.

TCRdb ran MiXCR on the 5' RACE reads and lists one entry per CDR3 protein. This table has some 150,000 distinct CDR3 sequences, approximately 21% appearing once. Between the trimmed V and J ends, which lost 0 bases and 4 bases, there was a span of 9 bases. CDR1 is SGHKS and CDR2 is YYEKEE in the germline V gene (reference sequence). This CDR3 contains 14 residues. This clonotype showed up just a few times. Sample: PBMCs or a T cell subset sorted from them (not recorded which). This chain uses TRBV5-5 with TRBJ2-3, with unresolved D. The source is an adult woman who had mild COVID-19 (a few samples of this study predate the infection). Cell type and time point are not known. The CDR3 DNA follows: TGTGCCAGCAGCTTGGACGTCGCCCCAGATACGCAGTATTTT. Protein product: CASSLDVAPDTQYF.